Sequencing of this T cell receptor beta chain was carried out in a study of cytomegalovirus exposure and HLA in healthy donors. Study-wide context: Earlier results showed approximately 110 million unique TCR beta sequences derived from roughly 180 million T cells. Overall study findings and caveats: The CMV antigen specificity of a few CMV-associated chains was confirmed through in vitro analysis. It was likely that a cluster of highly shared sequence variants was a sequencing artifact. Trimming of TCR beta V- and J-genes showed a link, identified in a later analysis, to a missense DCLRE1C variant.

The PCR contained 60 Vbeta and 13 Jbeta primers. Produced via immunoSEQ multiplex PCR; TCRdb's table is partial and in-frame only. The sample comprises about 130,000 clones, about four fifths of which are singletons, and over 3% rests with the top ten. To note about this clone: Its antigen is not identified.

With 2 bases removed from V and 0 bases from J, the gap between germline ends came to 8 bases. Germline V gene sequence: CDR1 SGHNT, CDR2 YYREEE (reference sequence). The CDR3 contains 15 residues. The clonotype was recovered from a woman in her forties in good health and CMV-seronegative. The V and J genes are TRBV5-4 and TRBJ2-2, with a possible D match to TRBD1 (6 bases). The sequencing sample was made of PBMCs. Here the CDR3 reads CASSLSGANTGELFF. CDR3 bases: TGTGCCAGCAGCTTATCAGGGGCGAACACCGGGGAGCTGTTTTTT.